The T cell receptor (beta chain) under discussion was sequenced for a study of blood T cell repertoires in COVID-19. Study context: Sources were T cells, B-cell-depleted T cells, or PBMCs; the material itself was cDNA or gDNA.

All enrollees were about 18 to 89 years old and from about two dozen US areas. Participant-given clinical history determined each cohort assignment. The ends were cut back, 0 bases at V and 0 bases at J, with 11 bases in the middle. The CDR3 is 16 amino acids. Germline assignment: CDR1 MNHEY and CDR2 SVGEGT. As processed by the authors: For nucleated cells, counts were estimated from reference gene primer amplification. The repertoire was sequenced with immunoSEQ multiplex PCR; TCRdb's copy has only in-frame clones and lacks some. V, J and clone size derive from that table, while D and trimming were established from the DNA sequence. The sample shows 190,000 or so clones, around 90% of them seen only once.

The clonotype was recovered from a woman between 25 and 40 years old who had recovered from COVID-19. The rearrangement links TRBV6-2 or TRBV6-3 to TRBJ1-1; unclear D gene. Sequencing input: PBMCs or T cells enriched from blood (not recorded which). The CDR3 region is CASSYSGFLMNTEAFF. Here the CDR3 DNA reads TGTGCCAGCAGTTACTCGGGCTTCTTAATGAACACTGAAGCTTTCTTT.